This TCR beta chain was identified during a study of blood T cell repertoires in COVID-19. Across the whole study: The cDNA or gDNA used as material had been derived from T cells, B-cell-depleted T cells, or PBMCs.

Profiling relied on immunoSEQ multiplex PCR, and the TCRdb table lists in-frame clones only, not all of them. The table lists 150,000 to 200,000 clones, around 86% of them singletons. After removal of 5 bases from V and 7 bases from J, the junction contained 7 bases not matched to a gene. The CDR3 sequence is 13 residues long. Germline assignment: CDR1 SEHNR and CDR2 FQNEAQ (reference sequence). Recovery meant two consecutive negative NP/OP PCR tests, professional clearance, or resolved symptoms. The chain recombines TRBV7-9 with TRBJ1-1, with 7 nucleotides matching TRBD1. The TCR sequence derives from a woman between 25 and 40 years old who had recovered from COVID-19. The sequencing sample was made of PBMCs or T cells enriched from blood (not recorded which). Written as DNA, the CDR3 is TGTGCCAGCAGCCCCACGGGACAGTTTGAAGCTTTCTTT. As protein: CASSPTGQFEAFF.